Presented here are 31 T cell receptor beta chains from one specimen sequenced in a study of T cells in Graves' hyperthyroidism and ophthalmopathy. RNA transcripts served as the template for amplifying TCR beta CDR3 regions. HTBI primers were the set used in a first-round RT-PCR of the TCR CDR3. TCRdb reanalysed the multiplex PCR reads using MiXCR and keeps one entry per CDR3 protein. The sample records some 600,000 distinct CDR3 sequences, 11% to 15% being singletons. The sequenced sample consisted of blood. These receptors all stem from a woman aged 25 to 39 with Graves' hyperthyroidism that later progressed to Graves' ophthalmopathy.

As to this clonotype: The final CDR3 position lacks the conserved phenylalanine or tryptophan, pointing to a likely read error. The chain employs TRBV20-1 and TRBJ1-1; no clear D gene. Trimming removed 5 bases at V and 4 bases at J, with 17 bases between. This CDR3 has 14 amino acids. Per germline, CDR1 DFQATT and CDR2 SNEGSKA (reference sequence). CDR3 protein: CSAPPPGIGTEAFS. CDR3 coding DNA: TGCAGTGCTCCCCCCCCGGGGATCGGCACTGAAGCTTTCTCT.

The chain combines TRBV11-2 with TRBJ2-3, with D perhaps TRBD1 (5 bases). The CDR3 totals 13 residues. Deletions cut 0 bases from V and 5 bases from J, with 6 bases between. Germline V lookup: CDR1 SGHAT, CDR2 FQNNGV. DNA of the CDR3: TGTGCCAGCAGCTTAGATCAGGGAGATACGCAGTATTTT. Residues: CASSLDQGDTQYF. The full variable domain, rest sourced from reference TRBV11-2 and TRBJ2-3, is EAGVAQSPRYKIIEKRQSVAFWCNPISGHATLYWYQQILGQGPKLLIQFQNNGVVDDSQLPKDRFSAERLKGVDSTLKIQPAKLEDSAVYLCASSLDQGDTQYFGPGTRLTVL.

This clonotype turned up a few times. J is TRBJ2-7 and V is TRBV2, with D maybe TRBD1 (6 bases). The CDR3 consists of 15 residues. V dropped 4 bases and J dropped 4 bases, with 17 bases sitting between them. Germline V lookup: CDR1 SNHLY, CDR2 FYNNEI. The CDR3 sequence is CASSAPGQWPYEQYF. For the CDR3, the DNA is TGTGCCAGCAGTGCTCCGGGACAATGGCCTTACGAGCAGTACTTC. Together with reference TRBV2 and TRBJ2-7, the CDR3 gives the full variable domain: EPEVTQTPSHQVTQMGQEVILRCVPISNHLYFYWYRQILGQKVEFLVSFYNNEISEKSEIFDDQFSVERPDGSNFTLKIRSTKLEDSAMYFCASSAPGQWPYEQYFGPGTRLTVT.

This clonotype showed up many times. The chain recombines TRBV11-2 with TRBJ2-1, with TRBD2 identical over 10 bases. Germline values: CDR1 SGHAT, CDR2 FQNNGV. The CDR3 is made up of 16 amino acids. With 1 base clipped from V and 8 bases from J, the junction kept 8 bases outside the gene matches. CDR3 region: CASSLAPAGGPYEQFF. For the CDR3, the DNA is TGTGCCAGCAGCTTAGCCCCAGCGGGAGGGCCCTATGAGCAGTTCTTC.

The CDR3: CASSLKFAGNQPQHF. In DNA, the CDR3 is TGTGCCAGCAGTTTAAAGTTTGCGGGGAATCAGCCCCAGCATTTT. The V gene is TRBV28, the J gene TRBJ1-5; D is unresolved. Per germline, CDR1 MDHEN and CDR2 SYDVKM. The CDR3 extends over 15 amino acids. The germline V and J ends were trimmed by 2 bases and 4 bases, with 12 bases remaining between them. The full variable domain, completed using reference TRBV28 and TRBJ1-5, is DVKVTQSSRYLVKRTGEKVFLECVQDMDHENMFWYRQDPGLGLRLIYFSYDVKMKEKGDIPEGYSVSREKKERFSLILESASTNQTSMYLCASSLKFAGNQPQHFGDGTRLSIL.

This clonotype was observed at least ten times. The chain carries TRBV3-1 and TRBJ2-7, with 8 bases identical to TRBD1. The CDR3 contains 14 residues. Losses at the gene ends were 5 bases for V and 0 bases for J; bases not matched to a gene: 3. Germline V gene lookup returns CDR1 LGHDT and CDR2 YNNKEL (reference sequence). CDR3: CASSDTGGSYEQYF. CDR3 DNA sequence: TGTGCCAGCAGCGATACAGGGGGCTCCTACGAGCAGTACTTC.

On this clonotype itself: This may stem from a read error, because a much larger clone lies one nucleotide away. CDR3 DNA sequence: TGTGCCAGCAGTTTAGTAGGTCGTCCCTACGAGCAGTGCTTC. Protein product: CASSLVGRPYEQCF. The chain joins TRBV27 to TRBJ2-7; no definite D call. The CDR3 covers 14 residues. The germline V gene has CDR1 MNHEY and CDR2 SMNVEV (reference sequence).

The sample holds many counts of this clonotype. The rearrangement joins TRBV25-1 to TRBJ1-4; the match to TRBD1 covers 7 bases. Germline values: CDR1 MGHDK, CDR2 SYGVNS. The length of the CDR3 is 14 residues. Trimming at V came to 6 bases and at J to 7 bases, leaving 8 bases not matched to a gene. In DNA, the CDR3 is TGTGCCAGCAGGTCCGGGACAGCCCTTGAAAAACTGTTTTTT. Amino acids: CASRSGTALEKLFF.

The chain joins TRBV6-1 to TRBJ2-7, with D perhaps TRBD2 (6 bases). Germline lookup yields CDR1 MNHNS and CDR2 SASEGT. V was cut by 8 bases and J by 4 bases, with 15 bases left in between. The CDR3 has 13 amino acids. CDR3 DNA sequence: TGTGCCAGCCTTGGAGGGGCCGGATACGAGCAGTACTTC. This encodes CASLGGAGYEQYF.

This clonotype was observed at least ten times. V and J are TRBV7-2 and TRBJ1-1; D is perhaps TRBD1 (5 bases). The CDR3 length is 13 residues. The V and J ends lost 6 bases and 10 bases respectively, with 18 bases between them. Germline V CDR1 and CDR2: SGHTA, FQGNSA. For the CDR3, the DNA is TGTGCCAGCAGACCAACAGGATGGCAGGGAGCTTTCTTT. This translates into CASRPTGWQGAFF.

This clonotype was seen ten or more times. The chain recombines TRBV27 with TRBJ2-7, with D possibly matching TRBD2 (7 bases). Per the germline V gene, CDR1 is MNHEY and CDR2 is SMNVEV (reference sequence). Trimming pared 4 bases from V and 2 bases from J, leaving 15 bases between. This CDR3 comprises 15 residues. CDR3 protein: CASSSLAAGAYEQYF. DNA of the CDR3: TGTGCCAGCAGTTCGCTAGCGGCAGGGGCCTACGAGCAGTACTTC.

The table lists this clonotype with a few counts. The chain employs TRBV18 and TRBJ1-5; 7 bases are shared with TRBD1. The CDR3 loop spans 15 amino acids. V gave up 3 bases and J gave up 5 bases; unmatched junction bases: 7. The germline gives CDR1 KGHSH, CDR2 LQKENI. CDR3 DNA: TGTGCCAGCTCACCGGGGAAGGGGGCTTATCAGCCCCAGCATTTT. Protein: CASSPGKGAYQPQHF.

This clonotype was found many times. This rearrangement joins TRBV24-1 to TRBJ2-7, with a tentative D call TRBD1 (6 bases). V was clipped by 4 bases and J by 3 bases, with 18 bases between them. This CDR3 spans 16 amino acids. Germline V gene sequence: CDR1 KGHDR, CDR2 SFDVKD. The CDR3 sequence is CATSDRFGDKHYEQYF. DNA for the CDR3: TGTGCCACCAGTGACCGCTTCGGGGACAAACACTACGAGCAGTACTTC.

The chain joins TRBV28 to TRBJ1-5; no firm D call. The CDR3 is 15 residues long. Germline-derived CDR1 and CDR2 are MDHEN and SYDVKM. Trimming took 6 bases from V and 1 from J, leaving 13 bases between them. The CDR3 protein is CASRGGLPSNQPQHF. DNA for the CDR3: TGTGCCAGCAGGGGTGGGTTGCCGAGCAATCAGCCCCAGCATTTT.

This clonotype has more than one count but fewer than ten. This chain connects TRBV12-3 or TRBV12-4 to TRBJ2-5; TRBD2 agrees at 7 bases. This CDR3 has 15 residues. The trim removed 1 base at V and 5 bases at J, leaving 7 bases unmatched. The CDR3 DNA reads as TGTGCCAGCAGTTTAGGAGGGGCAGCGGGGGAGACCCAGTACTTC. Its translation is CASSLGGAAGETQYF.

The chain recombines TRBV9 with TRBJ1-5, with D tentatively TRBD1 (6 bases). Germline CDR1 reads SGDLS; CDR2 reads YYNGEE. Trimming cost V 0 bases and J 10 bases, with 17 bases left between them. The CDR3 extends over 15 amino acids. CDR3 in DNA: TGTGCCAGCAGCGTAGATTCCTTGTGGACAGCCCCCCAGCATTTT. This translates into CASSVDSLWTAPQHF.

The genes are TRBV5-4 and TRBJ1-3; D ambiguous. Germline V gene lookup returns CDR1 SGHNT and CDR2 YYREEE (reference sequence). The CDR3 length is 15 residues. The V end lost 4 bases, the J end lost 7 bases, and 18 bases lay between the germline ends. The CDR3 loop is CASSLWSRRGNTIYF. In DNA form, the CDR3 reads TGTGCCAGCAGCCTCTGGTCCCGCCGGGGTAACACCATATATTTT.

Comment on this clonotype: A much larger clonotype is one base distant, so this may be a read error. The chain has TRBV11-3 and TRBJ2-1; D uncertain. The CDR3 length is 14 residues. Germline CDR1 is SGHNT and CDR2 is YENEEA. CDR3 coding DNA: TGTGCCGGCAGCTTAGATTCCGTTCCCCATGAGCAGTTCTTC. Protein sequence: CAGSLDSVPHEQFF.

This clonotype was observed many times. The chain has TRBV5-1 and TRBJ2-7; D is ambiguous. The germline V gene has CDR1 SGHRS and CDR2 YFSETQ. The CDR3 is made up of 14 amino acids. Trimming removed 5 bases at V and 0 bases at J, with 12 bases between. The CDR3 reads CASRVEYASYEQYF. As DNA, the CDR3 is TGCGCCAGCAGGGTGGAATACGCCTCCTACGAGCAGTACTTC.

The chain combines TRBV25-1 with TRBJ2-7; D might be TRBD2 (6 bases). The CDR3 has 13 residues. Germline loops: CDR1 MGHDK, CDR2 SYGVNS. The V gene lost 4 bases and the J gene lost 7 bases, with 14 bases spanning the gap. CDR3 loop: CASSAGGPGEQYF. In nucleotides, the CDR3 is TGTGCCAGCAGTGCCGGAGGGCCAGGAGAGCAGTACTTC.

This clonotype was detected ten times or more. The DNA for the CDR3 is TGTGCCACCAGTCGGGACAGTCTCTACGAGCAGTACTTC. Protein: CATSRDSLYEQYF. This sequence joins TRBV15 and TRBJ2-7, with 7 nucleotides matching TRBD1. After removal of 6 bases from V and 3 bases from J, the junction contained 5 bases not matched to a gene. This CDR3 spans 13 amino acids. Germline CDR1 is LNHNV and CDR2 is YYDKDF (reference sequence). Based on the CDR3 plus reference TRBV15 and TRBJ2-7, the full variable domain is DAMVIQNPRYQVTQFGKPVTLSCSQTLNHNVMYWYQQKSSQAPKLLFHYYDKDFNNEADTPDNFQSRRPNTSFCFLDIRSPGLGDTAMYLCATSRDSLYEQYFGPGTRLTVT.

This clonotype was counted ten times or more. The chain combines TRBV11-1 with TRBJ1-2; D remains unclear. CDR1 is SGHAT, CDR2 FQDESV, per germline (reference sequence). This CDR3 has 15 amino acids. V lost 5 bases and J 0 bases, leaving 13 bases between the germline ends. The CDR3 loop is CASSRAGGANYGYTF. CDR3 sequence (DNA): TGTGCCAGCAGCCGCGCTGGCGGAGCTAACTATGGCTACACCTTC.

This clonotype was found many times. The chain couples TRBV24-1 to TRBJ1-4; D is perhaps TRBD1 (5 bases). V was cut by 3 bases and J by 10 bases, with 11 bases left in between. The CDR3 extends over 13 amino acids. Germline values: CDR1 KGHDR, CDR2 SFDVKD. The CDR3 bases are TGTGCCACCAGTGATCCCGCTCAGGGAAAACTGTTTTTT. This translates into CATSDPAQGKLFF.

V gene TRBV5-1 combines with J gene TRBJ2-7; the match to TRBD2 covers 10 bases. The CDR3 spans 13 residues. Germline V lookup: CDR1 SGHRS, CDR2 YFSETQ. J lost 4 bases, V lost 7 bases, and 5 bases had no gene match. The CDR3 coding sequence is TGCGCCAGCCAGCTAGCGGGAGATTACGAGCAGTACTTC. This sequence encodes CASQLAGDYEQYF. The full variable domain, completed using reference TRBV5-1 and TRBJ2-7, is KAGVTQTPRYLIKTRGQQVTLSCSPISGHRSVSWYQQTPGQGLQFLFEYFSETQRNKGNFPGRFSGRQFSNSRSEMNVSTLELGDSALYLCASQLAGDYEQYFGPGTRLTVT.

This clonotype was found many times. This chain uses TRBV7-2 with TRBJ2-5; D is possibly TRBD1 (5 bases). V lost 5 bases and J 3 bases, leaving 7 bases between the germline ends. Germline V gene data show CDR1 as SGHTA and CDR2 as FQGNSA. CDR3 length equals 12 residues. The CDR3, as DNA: TGTGCCAGCAGCCTCAGGGAAGAGACCCAGTACTTC. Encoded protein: CASSLREETQYF.

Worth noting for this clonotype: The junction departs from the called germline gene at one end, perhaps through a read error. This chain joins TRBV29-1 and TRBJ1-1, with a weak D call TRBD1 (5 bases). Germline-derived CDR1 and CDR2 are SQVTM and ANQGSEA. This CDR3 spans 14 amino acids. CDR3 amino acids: CSVEDPGLNTEALF. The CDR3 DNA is TGCAGCGTTGAAGATCCAGGGTTGAACACTGAAGCTCTCTTT.

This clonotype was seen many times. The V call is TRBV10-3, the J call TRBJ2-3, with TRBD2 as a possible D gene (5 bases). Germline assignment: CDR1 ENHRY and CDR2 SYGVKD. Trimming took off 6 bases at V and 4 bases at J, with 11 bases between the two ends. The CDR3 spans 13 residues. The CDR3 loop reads CAIRPGSADTQYF. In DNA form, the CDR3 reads TGTGCCATCAGACCGGGATCGGCAGATACGCAGTATTTT.

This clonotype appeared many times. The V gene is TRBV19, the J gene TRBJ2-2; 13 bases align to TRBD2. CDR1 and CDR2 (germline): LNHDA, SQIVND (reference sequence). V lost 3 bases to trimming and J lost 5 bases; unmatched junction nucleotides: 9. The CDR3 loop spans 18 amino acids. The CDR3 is CASSILGLAGARTGELFF. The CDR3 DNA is TGTGCCAGTAGTATCCTCGGACTAGCGGGAGCGCGGACCGGGGAGCTGTTTTTT.

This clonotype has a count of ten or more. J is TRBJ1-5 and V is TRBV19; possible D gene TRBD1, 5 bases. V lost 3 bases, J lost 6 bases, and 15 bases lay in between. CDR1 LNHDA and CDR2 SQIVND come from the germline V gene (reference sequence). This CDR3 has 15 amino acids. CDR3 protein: CASSIQQGDGQPQHF. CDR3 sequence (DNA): TGTGCCAGTAGTATTCAGCAGGGAGACGGTCAGCCCCAGCATTTT.

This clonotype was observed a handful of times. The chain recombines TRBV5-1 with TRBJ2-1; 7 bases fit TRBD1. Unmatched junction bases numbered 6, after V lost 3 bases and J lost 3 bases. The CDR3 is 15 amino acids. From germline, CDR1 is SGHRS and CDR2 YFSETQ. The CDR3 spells CASSSTGSGYNEQFF. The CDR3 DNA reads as TGCGCCAGCAGCTCGACAGGGAGCGGCTACAATGAGCAGTTCTTC.

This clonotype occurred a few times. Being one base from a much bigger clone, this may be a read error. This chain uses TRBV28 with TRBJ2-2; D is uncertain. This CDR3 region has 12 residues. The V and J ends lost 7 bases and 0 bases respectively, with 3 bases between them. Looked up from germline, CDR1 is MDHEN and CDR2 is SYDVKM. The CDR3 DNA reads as TGTGCCAGCAATGCGAACACCGGGGAGCTGTTTTTT. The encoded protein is CASNANTGELFF.